Listed below are T cell receptor beta chains from one sample, sequenced in a study of patients and donors after allogeneic stem cell transplantation. TCRdb re-called the RT-PCR reads with MiXCR, one entry per CDR3 protein. The sample has over 150,000 distinct CDR3 sequences; 41% are singletons. Sequenced sample: blood, either unsorted or a sorted T cell fraction (not recorded which). The receptor set was obtained from a human donor who was either an allogeneic HSCT recipient or a stem cell or donor lymphocyte infusion donor (not recorded which). It is not recorded whose cells these are; they may come from a transplant donor. Both conserved end residues are part of each CDR3. A D gene is named only where the DNA matches it firmly. Expanded clones are given a class, and other clones once, few, many or no size at all.

TRBV18	TRBD1	TRBJ2-1	-	TGTGCCAGCTCCCCTATGACAGGGGACAATGAGCAGTTCTTC	CASSPMTGDNEQFF
TRBV7-9	-	TRBJ1-1	-	TGTGCCAGCAGCTCCTGGGGGGAAGCTTTCTTT	CASSSWGEAFF
TRBV4-2	-	TRBJ1-5	-	TGTGCCAGCAGCCAAGATCTCTTGAGGGAAGGTAATCAGCCCCAGCATTTT	CASSQDLLREGNQPQHF
TRBV20-1	-	TRBJ1-2	-	TGCAGTGGCCCAGGGCCCTATGGCTACACCTTC	CSGPGPYGYTF
TRBV7-9	TRBD2	TRBJ2-1	-	TGTGCCAGCAGCTTAAATTGGGGGGGTGAGCAGTTCTTC	CASSLNWGGEQFF
TRBV2	TRBD1	TRBJ1-4	-	TGTGCCAGCAGCCCCTTACAGGGGGCAGGTGAAAAACTGTTTTTT	CASSPLQGAGEKLFF
TRBV11-2	-	TRBJ2-3	-	TGTGCCAGCAGCTTAATAAGCAGCACAGATACGCAGTATTTT	CASSLISSTDTQYF
TRBV29-1	-	TRBJ2-3	few	TGCAGCGTTGGACTCTCAGATACGCAGTATTTT	CSVGLSDTQYF
TRBV16	-	TRBJ2-5	once	TGTGCCAGCTCTGGACACCGGGGAGTAGAGACCCAGTACTTC	CASSGHRGVETQYF
TRBV6-2/TRBV6-3	-	TRBJ1-5	-	TGTGCCAGTTCCCCGGACAGCTTCGGCAATCAGCCCCAGCATTTT	CASSPDSFGNQPQHF
TRBV28	-	TRBJ1-5	-	TGTGCCAGCAGTTTATTTAGGAATCAGCCCCAGCATTTT	CASSLFRNQPQHF
TRBV12-3/TRBV12-4	-	TRBJ1-1	-	TGTGCCAGCAGCCCGAAAAGGAACACTGAAGCTTTCTTT	CASSPKRNTEAFF
TRBV4-3	-	TRBJ1-2	-	TGCGCCAGCAGCCAAGCGCTCCCCAACTATGGCTACACCTTC	CASSQALPNYGYTF
TRBV20-1	TRBD2	TRBJ2-7	once	TGCAGTGCCTCCGGACTAGCGGCCTACGAGCAGTACTTC	CSASGLAAYEQYF
TRBV7-9	-	TRBJ1-1	-	TGTGCCAGCAGCTCCCAGCCTGAAGCTTTCTTT	CASSSQPEAFF
TRBV28	-	TRBJ1-5	-	TGTGCCAGCAGTTTATCTGGCAGAAATCAGCCCCAGCATTTT	CASSLSGRNQPQHF
TRBV6-4	-	TRBJ2-1	-	TGTGCCAGCACTAAGGAGAGTGGAGAGGCAAGCTCCTACAATGAGCAGTTCTTC	CASTKESGEASSYNEQFF
TRBV4-3	-	TRBJ2-5	few	TGCGCCAGCAGCTATGGTTCAGGGCTCCAAGAGACCCAGTACTTC	CASSYGSGLQETQYF
TRBV15	-	TRBJ1-2	-	TGTGCCACCAGCCCTCGGGGGGGGAACTATGGCTACACCTTC	CATSPRGGNYGYTF
TRBV12-3/TRBV12-4	TRBD1	TRBJ1-1	few	TGTGCCAGCAGTTCCGTAAGGACAGGGCACACTGAAGCTTTCTTT	CASSSVRTGHTEAFF
TRBV13	-	TRBJ1-1	few	TGTGCCAGCAGCTTATCACCAGGGAGTGATCACACTGAAGCTTTCTTT	CASSLSPGSDHTEAFF
TRBV27	-	TRBJ1-5	-	TGTGCCAGCAGTTTCCAGGGCTTGGGGAATCAGCCCCAGCATTTT	CASSFQGLGNQPQHF
TRBV25-1	-	TRBJ1-3	-	TGTGCCAGCAGTGTATCAGGGCTCTCTGGAAACACCATATATTTT	CASSVSGLSGNTIYF
TRBV7-2	TRBD2	TRBJ2-3	-	TGTGCCAGCAGCTTAGAATTTGTTGGCGGGAGGGCCGCAGATACGCAGTATTTT	CASSLEFVGGRAADTQYF
TRBV27	TRBD1	TRBJ2-7	-	TGTGCCAGCAGCCTACAGGGGCGGTACGAGCAGTACTTC	CASSLQGRYEQYF
TRBV12-3/TRBV12-4	-	TRBJ1-1	few	TGTGCCAGCGAACTCGCGATGAACACTGAAGCTTTCTTT	CASELAMNTEAFF